This TCR beta chain is drawn from a study of cytomegalovirus exposure and HLA in healthy donors. About the study: As an earlier analysis found, 150 million to 200 million T cells yielded about 120 million unique TCR beta sequences. Study results and caveats: It has been reported that TCR beta sequences accurately predicted the HLA-A and HLA-B alleles of most subjects.

This clone showed up just once. Its specificity is not known. From germline, CDR1 is MNHNS and CDR2 SASEGT. V trimming: 2 bases; J trimming: 9 bases; junction bases outside the gene matches: 6. CDR3 length: 15 residues. The PCR made use of 60 Vbeta and 13 Jbeta primers. Generated by immunoSEQ multiplex PCR, the TCRdb table keeps only in-frame clones and is missing some. Seen here are about 160,000 clones, approximately 80% observed once, and the top ten hold 7%. The clonotype comes from a woman in her thirties or forties in good health and CMV-seropositive. The rearrangement uses TRBV6-1 and TRBJ1-6; TRBD1 matches 8 bases. The sample taken for sequencing was PBMCs. The CDR3 protein is CASSETGGIVSPLHF. In DNA form, the CDR3 reads TGTGCCAGCAGTGAAACAGGGGGGATAGTTTCACCCCTCCACTTT.